The 9 T cell receptor beta chains presented below share a single source sample, sequenced in a study of OX40 agonist ivuxolimab in advanced cancers. Using immunoSEQ multiplex PCR, the repertoire was profiled, and TCRdb retains in-frame clones only, with some absent. The repertoire holds nearly 80,000 clones, with 84% as singletons. Sample: CD4+ or CD8+ T cells sorted from blood, taken in a trial of the OX40 agonist ivuxolimab. All receptors come from an adult with an advanced solid tumor such as melanoma, head and neck, liver or kidney cancer.

The J gene is TRBJ1-1, the V gene TRBV5-1; D is unclear. There are 14 residues in the CDR3. Germline V CDR1 and CDR2: SGHRS, YFSETQ. Trimming left V 2 bases short and J 0 bases short, with 8 bases between. CDR3 sequence (DNA): TGCGCCAGCAGCTTTCCAGAAATGAACACTGAAGCTTTCTTT. Its translation: CASSFPEMNTEAFF. Full variable domain (remainder filled in from reference TRBV5-1 and TRBJ1-1): KAGVTQTPRYLIKTRGQQVTLSCSPISGHRSVSWYQQTPGQGLQFLFEYFSETQRNKGNFPGRFSGRQFSNSRSEMNVSTLELGDSALYLCASSFPEMNTEAFFGQGTRLTVV.

CDR3: CASNPGTGGAEQFF. CDR3 in DNA: TGTGCCAGCAACCCTGGGACAGGGGGCGCTGAGCAGTTCTTC. This sequence joins TRBV6-5 and TRBJ2-1, with TRBD1 matching 12 bases. The V and J ends lost 7 bases and 9 bases, in that order; junction bases with no gene match: 7. CDR3 length equals 14 residues. CDR1 is MNHEY, CDR2 SVGAGI, per germline.

This clone was detected only once. The chain employs TRBV12-5 and TRBJ2-1; D remains ambiguous. Per germline, CDR1 LGHNT and CDR2 FRNRAP. V lost 2 bases and J 0 bases, leaving 14 bases between the germline ends. CDR3 size: 17 residues. This chain's CDR3 is CASGLPPRPSSYNEQFF. CDR3 bases: TGTGCTAGTGGTTTGCCCCCTAGACCGAGCTCCTACAATGAGCAGTTCTTC.

The rearrangement links TRBV5-1 to TRBJ2-5; TRBD1 aligns across 8 bases. This CDR3 contains 15 residues. Trimming removed 4 bases from V and 1 base from J; junction bases left unmatched: 6. Looked up from germline, CDR1 is SGHRS and CDR2 is YFSETQ. The CDR3 nucleotides read TGCGCCAGCAGCCATGGACAGGGAACCCAAGAGACCCAGTACTTC. Protein: CASSHGQGTQETQYF.

CDR3 region: CASSLVLAGAYNEQFF. The CDR3, as DNA: TGTGCCAGCAGCTTGGTACTAGCGGGCGCCTACAATGAGCAGTTCTTC. The chain combines TRBV5-5 with TRBJ2-1; 9 bases agree with TRBD2. Trimming took 0 bases from V and 2 from J; bases not matched to a gene: 3. Germline V gene lookup returns CDR1 SGHKS and CDR2 YYEKEE (reference sequence). The CDR3 has 16 residues.

The genes are TRBV18 and TRBJ2-1, with D possibly TRBD2 on 5 matching bases. Germline CDR1 and CDR2: KGHSH and LQKENI. The CDR3 totals 13 residues. V was cut by 5 bases and J by 8 bases, with 13 bases left in between. The CDR3 region has the DNA TGTGCCAGCTCATCCTCTAGCCCCGATGAGCAGTTCTTC. As protein: CASSSSSPDEQFF.

This chain connects TRBV11-2 to TRBJ2-2, with D hard to call. Germline values: CDR1 SGHAT, CDR2 FQNNGV. V dropped 2 bases and J dropped 5 bases, with 12 bases sitting between them. The length of the CDR3 is 15 residues. CDR3 DNA sequence: TGTGCCAGCAGCTTAATAGGGCTCGAAACCGGGGAGCTGTTTTTT. Encoded protein: CASSLIGLETGELFF.

The chain employs TRBV5-4 and TRBJ2-7; D is undetermined. The CDR3 covers 16 residues. CDR1 SGHNT and CDR2 YYREEE come from the germline V gene (reference sequence). Trimming cost V 1 base and J 5 bases, with 19 bases left between them. The CDR3 sequence: CASSLLYDQDLNEQYF. CDR3 nucleotides: TGTGCCAGCAGCTTGCTTTATGACCAGGATCTCAACGAGCAGTACTTC.

The chain joins TRBV7-9 to TRBJ1-4; no reliable D call. CDR3 size: 13 residues. Germline-derived CDR1 and CDR2 are SEHNR and FQNEAQ (reference sequence). V was pared by 5 bases and J by 8 bases, with 12 bases between. The CDR3: CASSPGVGEKLFF. CDR3 nucleotide sequence: TGTGCCAGCAGCCCTGGTGTAGGGGAAAAACTGTTTTTT. The full variable domain, with the rest looked up from reference TRBV7-9 and TRBJ1-4, is DTGVSQNPRHKITKRGQNVTFRCDPISEHNRLYWYRQTLGQGPEFLTYFQNEAQLEKSRLLSDRFSAERPKGSFSTLEIQRTEQGDSAMYLCASSPGVGEKLFFGSGTQLSVL.